Following are 21 T cell receptor beta chains from one sample sequenced in a study of cytomegalovirus exposure and HLA in healthy donors (dated by TCRdb to the late 2010s). The library was obtained by the immunoSEQ multiplex PCR assay. The multiplex PCR relied on a mix of 60 forward primers for TCR Vbeta segments and 13 reverse primers for TCR Jbeta segments. Entries here come from immuneACCESS through TCRdb and include only in-frame sequences with V and J called. Some clones fail to appear in such tables; in the studies checked, an unresolved V gene covers under half of the shortfall, and the cause of the remainder is unknown. The table for this sample lists 150,000 to 200,000 clones; approximately 86% of them were counted only once. The ten biggest clones cover almost 2% of the sample. Sequenced: PBMCs. The source is a woman between 18 and 29 years old in good health and CMV-seronegative.

J is TRBJ2-3 and V is TRBV5-1; no firm D call. The germline V gene has CDR1 SGHRS and CDR2 YFSETQ. The CDR3 contains 13 residues. The germline V and J ends were trimmed by 9 bases and 0 bases, with 11 bases remaining between them. The CDR3 loop is CATARISTDTQYF. The CDR3 DNA reads as TGCGCCACAGCTAGGATAAGCACAGATACGCAGTATTTT. The variable domain in full, with the rest retrieved from reference TRBV5-1 and TRBJ2-3, is KAGVTQTPRYLIKTRGQQVTLSCSPISGHRSVSWYQQTPGQGLQFLFEYFSETQRNKGNFPGRFSGRQFSNSRSEMNVSTLELGDSALYLCATARISTDTQYFGPGTRLTVL.

Here the CDR3 DNA reads TGTGCCAGCAGCTTTGGGGCCTCACCCCTCCACTTT. Protein: CASSFGASPLHF. The chain uses TRBV7-9 and TRBJ1-6; D perhaps matches TRBD1 (5 bases). Germline CDR1 and CDR2: SEHNR and FQNEAQ (reference sequence). This CDR3 is 12 amino acids long. V lost 3 bases and J lost 10, with 7 bases in between.

The chain recombines TRBV30 with TRBJ1-5, with 8 bases identical to TRBD1. There are 12 residues in the CDR3. Germline values: CDR1 GTSNPN, CDR2 SVGIG (reference sequence). The V segment lost 7 bases and the J segment 10 bases; nucleotides outside the gene matches: 9. The CDR3 is CAFGTGRGPQHF. In DNA form, the CDR3 reads TGTGCCTTCGGGACAGGACGAGGACCCCAGCATTTT.

The chain combines TRBV4-2 with TRBJ1-2; D is uncertain. CDR1 LGHNA and CDR2 YNFKEQ come from the germline V gene. This CDR3 contains 15 residues. V was clipped by 3 bases and J by 1 base, with 12 bases between them. CDR3 amino acids: CASSQVLGVNYGYTF. CDR3 sequence (DNA): TGTGCCAGCAGCCAGGTTCTCGGAGTTAACTATGGCTACACCTTC.

V gene TRBV30 combines with J gene TRBJ2-1, with 7 bases identical to TRBD2. There are 17 residues in the CDR3. V lost 5 bases, J lost 0 bases, and 13 bases stayed unmatched. CDR1 is GTSNPN and CDR2 is SVGIG in the germline V gene (reference sequence). The CDR3 loop reads CAWSGTTNRISYNEQFF. In nucleotides, the CDR3 is TGTGCCTGGTCAGGGACTACAAATAGAATCTCCTACAATGAGCAGTTCTTC.

This clone showed up just a few times. The chain uses TRBV4-1 and TRBJ2-2; 8 bases are shared with TRBD2. Germline V gene lookup returns CDR1 MGHRA and CDR2 YSYEKL. The ends lost 0 bases at V and 4 bases at J; junction bases unmatched: 10. This CDR3 is 18 amino acids long. The CDR3 region is CASSQEALGLVPTGELFF. The CDR3 nucleotides read TGCGCCAGCAGCCAAGAAGCTCTGGGACTAGTCCCCACCGGGGAGCTGTTTTTT.

Details on this clone: Sequence at one end of the junction differs from germline and may be a read error. The chain has TRBV28 and TRBJ2-7, with 10 bases identical to TRBD1. The CDR3 sequence is 13 residues long. Germline V lookup: CDR1 MDHEN, CDR2 SYDVKM. CDR3 sequence reads: CASGLGTGDEQYF. CDR3 bases: TGTGCCAGCGGTTTAGGGACAGGGGACGAGCAGTACTTC.

The chain has TRBV6-1 and TRBJ1-2; D perhaps matches TRBD1 (6 bases). CDR1 is MNHNS and CDR2 is SASEGT in the germline V gene. This CDR3 is built from 11 residues. Trimming took 10 bases from V and 3 from J, leaving 9 bases between them. In DNA form, the CDR3 reads TGTGCCACTGAGGGGGACTATGGCTACACCTTC. This encodes CATEGDYGYTF.

The chain uses TRBV4-1 and TRBJ2-3; 8 bases align to TRBD1. CDR3 length equals 14 residues. CDR1 and CDR2 (germline): MGHRA, YSYEKL. The J segment lost 6 bases and the V segment lost 4 bases, leaving 6 bases of the junction unmatched. The DNA for the CDR3 is TGCGCCAGCAGCCTTCAGGGGGCATGGGATACGCAGTATTTT. Translation gives CASSLQGAWDTQYF.

This clone appeared a few times. It may be a read error: a sequence one base away is much more abundant. Within the sample, other DNA sequences also encode this same CDR3. J is TRBJ2-7 and V is TRBV6-1, with TRBD1 identical over 11 bases. Germline V lookup: CDR1 MNHNS, CDR2 SASEGT. This CDR3 has 15 residues. Germline trimming cut 1 base from V and 3 bases from J; bases unmatched to any gene: 2. The CDR3 protein is CASSEEGTGGYEQYF. The CDR3 DNA reads as TGTGCCAGCAGTGAAGAGGGGACAGGGGGCTACGAGCAGTACTTC.

This chain uses TRBV6-5 with TRBJ2-7; perhaps TRBD2 as D (6 bases). Deletions cut 8 bases from V and 7 bases from J, with 15 bases between. Germline V gene lookup returns CDR1 MNHEY and CDR2 SVGAGI. The CDR3 extends over 12 amino acids. CDR3 region: CASANQGGEQYF. As DNA, the CDR3 is TGTGCCAGCGCGAACCAGGGAGGAGAGCAGTACTTC.

V gene TRBV11-2 combines with J gene TRBJ2-1; D is perhaps TRBD2 (6 bases). The germline V gene has CDR1 SGHAT and CDR2 FQNNGV. V gave up 1 base and J gave up 1 base, with 8 bases separating them. This CDR3 is built from 15 residues. Here the CDR3 reads CASSLGGGSYNEQFF. The CDR3 region has the DNA TGTGCCAGCAGCTTAGGGGGAGGTTCCTACAATGAGCAGTTCTTC. The whole variable domain, remainder taken from reference TRBV11-2 and TRBJ2-1, is EAGVAQSPRYKIIEKRQSVAFWCNPISGHATLYWYQQILGQGPKLLIQFQNNGVVDDSQLPKDRFSAERLKGVDSTLKIQPAKLEDSAVYLCASSLGGGSYNEQFFGPGTRLTVL.

CDR3: CASEAGGDTGELFF. In DNA, the CDR3 is TGCGCCAGCGAAGCGGGAGGGGACACCGGGGAGCTGTTTTTT. The rearrangement joins TRBV5-1 to TRBJ2-2; 10 bases line up with TRBD2. V dropped 7 bases and J dropped 3; count of bases not matched to a gene: 3. The CDR3 has 14 residues. CDR1 is SGHRS, CDR2 YFSETQ, per germline. The whole variable domain, filled in from reference TRBV5-1 and TRBJ2-2, reads KAGVTQTPRYLIKTRGQQVTLSCSPISGHRSVSWYQQTPGQGLQFLFEYFSETQRNKGNFPGRFSGRQFSNSRSEMNVSTLELGDSALYLCASEAGGDTGELFFGEGSRLTVL.

The genes are TRBV7-2 and TRBJ2-7; 10 positions agree with TRBD1. J lost 1 base, V lost 2 bases, and 2 bases had no gene match. In germline, CDR1 is SGHTA, CDR2 FQGNSA. The CDR3 is 15 residues long. For the CDR3, the DNA is TGTGCCAGCAGCTTAAAGGGACAGGGGTCCTACGAGCAGTACTTC. Encoded protein: CASSLKGQGSYEQYF.

The J gene is TRBJ2-3, the V gene TRBV5-1, with TRBD2 matching 11 bases. Germline V gene data show CDR1 as SGHRS and CDR2 as YFSETQ. J was trimmed by 1 base and V by 0 bases; bases with no gene match: 1. The CDR3 loop spans 16 amino acids. The CDR3 region is CASSLGLAGRTDTQYF. DNA of the CDR3: TGCGCCAGCAGCTTGGGACTAGCGGGACGCACAGATACGCAGTATTTT.

The chain joins TRBV9 to TRBJ1-2; 7 nucleotides align to TRBD1. Germline V CDR1 and CDR2: SGDLS, YYNGEE. The CDR3 loop spans 14 amino acids. The V segment lost 1 base and the J segment 5 bases; nucleotides outside the gene matches: 5. The CDR3, as DNA: TGTGCCAGCAGCGTACAGGGGGTAGGGTATGGCTACACCTTC. As protein: CASSVQGVGYGYTF.

J is TRBJ1-1 and V is TRBV27, with 11 nucleotides matching TRBD1. The junction had 16 bases not matched to a gene; V was cut back by 9 bases and J by 1 base. CDR1 and CDR2 from the germline V gene are MNHEY and SMNVEV (reference sequence). This CDR3 has 18 residues. This CDR3 is CARRSWGGQGGTNTEAFF. In DNA form, the CDR3 reads TGTGCCAGGAGGTCATGGGGGGGACAGGGGGGGACGAACACTGAAGCTTTCTTT.

The rearrangement links TRBV10-3 to TRBJ1-3; D uncertain. Germline V gene data show CDR1 as ENHRY and CDR2 as SYGVKD. Trimming removed 2 bases from V and 3 bases from J, with 8 bases in between. The CDR3 has 14 amino acids. The CDR3 loop reads CAISERVDGNTIYF. The CDR3 DNA reads as TGTGCCATCAGTGAGCGGGTAGATGGAAACACCATATATTTT.

The chain carries TRBV28 and TRBJ1-4, with 9 bases matching TRBD1. V lost 6 bases, J lost 6 bases, and 17 bases stayed unmatched. Germline V gene sequence: CDR1 MDHEN, CDR2 SYDVKM. The CDR3 spans 18 residues. For the CDR3, the DNA is TGTGCCAGCAGAATGAGGGCCTACAGGGGGCCCCTGTATGAAAAACTGTTTTTT. Its protein is CASRMRAYRGPLYEKLFF.

In this sample, this clone turned up once. The CDR3 DNA sequence: TGTGCCAGCAGCTTATTCAGACAGGCCTACAATGAGCAGTTCTTC. It codes for CASSLFRQAYNEQFF. The chain recombines TRBV11-2 with TRBJ2-1, with D perhaps TRBD1 (6 bases). Germline V gene sequence: CDR1 SGHAT, CDR2 FQNNGV. V dropped 2 bases and J dropped 2 bases, with 10 bases sitting between them. This CDR3 contains 15 residues.

The chain has TRBV28 and TRBJ2-7; 10 bases agree with TRBD1. V gave up 6 bases and J gave up 1 base; unmatched junction bases: 6. CDR3 size: 15 residues. Germline V gene lookup returns CDR1 MDHEN and CDR2 SYDVKM. The CDR3 protein is CASRTGQGGSYEQYF. In DNA form, the CDR3 reads TGTGCCAGCAGAACAGGACAGGGGGGGTCCTACGAGCAGTACTTC.